A selection of T cell receptor beta chains follows, all from one sample in a study of T cells in Graves' hyperthyroidism and ophthalmopathy. MiXCR, run by TCRdb on the multiplex PCR reads, gives a single entry per CDR3 protein. The data show about 530,000 distinct CDR3 sequences, with 15% to 20% seen just once and approximately 15% held by the top ten. The sample consisted of blood. The receptors come from a woman aged 18-30 years with Graves' ophthalmopathy. Both conserved end residues are part of each CDR3. D genes are given only for firm matches.

j_call,v_call,cdr3_length,d_call,cdr3_aa
TRBJ1-1,TRBV27,14,.,CASSPSPENTEAFF
TRBJ1-2,TRBV6-1,13,.,CASSSLQDYGYTF
TRBJ2-7,TRBV29-1,12,.,CSVELDTYEQYF
TRBJ2-5,TRBV28,13,.,CASSFPPGETQYF
TRBJ2-4,TRBV6-2/TRBV6-3,13,TRBD1,CASRDRGTNIQYF
TRBJ2-3,TRBV6-1,13,.,CASSERTWDTQYF
TRBJ1-2,TRBV3-1,15,.,CASSQDSGTRYGYTF
TRBJ1-4,TRBV3-1,14,.,CASSPWATNEKLFF
TRBJ1-3,TRBV6-5,19,.,CASSYSDLGRASSGNTIYF
TRBJ2-7,TRBV7-2,15,TRBD2,CASSLALAGDDEQYF
TRBJ2-1,TRBV10-3,14,TRBD1,CAISSGTGVGEQFF
TRBJ2-1,TRBV11-2,16,TRBD2,CASTWTTSGRANEQFF
TRBJ2-7,TRBV7-9,15,.,CASTTSSAGTYEQYF
TRBJ1-1,TRBV6-2/TRBV6-3,15,.,CASSYDRDGNTEAFF
TRBJ2-1,TRBV3-1,17,TRBD2,CASSQDISGGTRDEQFF
TRBJ1-4,TRBV2,16,TRBD1,CASSEDRGRANEKLFF
TRBJ2-1,TRBV7-9,15,TRBD2,CASSAALAAYNEQFF
TRBJ2-3,TRBV11-2,15,.,CASSLGRTSSDTQYF
TRBJ2-7,TRBV11-2,15,.,CASSLSPGEGYEQYF
TRBJ2-7,TRBV28,16,.,CASSSRTPRGTYEQYF
TRBJ2-5,TRBV19,16,TRBD2,CASSRTSGARQETQYF